This T cell receptor beta chain was documented in a study of graft-versus-host responses after intestinal transplantation. Across the study: Among the recipients, transplants were multivisceral, liver-intestinal, or isolated intestinal. Study-wide results and limits: The marrow of recipients harbored GvH clones, and ileum or blood showed some of them first. Early post-transplant HvG declines tracked with peak circulating GvH clone levels.

Intraepithelial and lamina propria lymphocytes were isolated from graft specimens. This CDR3 contains 12 residues. After removal of 6 bases from V and 9 bases from J, the junction contained 6 bases not matched to a gene. Germline V lookup: CDR1 MNHEY, CDR2 SMNVEV (reference sequence). With respect to this clone: The antigen remains undetermined.

The repertoire was sequenced with immunoSEQ multiplex PCR; TCRdb's copy has only in-frame clones and lacks some. The sample holds around 20,000 clones; around 78% are singletons and the top ten take 3%. The J gene is TRBJ1-2, the V gene TRBV27, with 8 bases fitting TRBD1. The TCR sequence derives from a human patient who received an intestinal transplant, so some T cells may come from the graft donor. The sample consisted of ileum tissue, taken 12 days after intestinal transplant. The CDR3 DNA is TGTGCCAGCAGCAGCAGGGGGCAACGCTACACCTTC. Translated: CASSSRGQRYTF.